This record looks at one T cell receptor (beta chain) sequence and its context. Its antigen is not known. Germline-derived CDR1 and CDR2 are MNHEY and SMNVEV (reference sequence). This CDR3 spans 13 amino acids. V was clipped by 10 bases and J by 4 bases; unmatched bases: 4. The treatment was: oral pan-JAK inhibitor, 5-10 mg twice daily. The data originate from a study of CD8+ T cells in alopecia areata. Findings and caveats of the study: Many expanded lesional clones persisted in scalp and blood during tofacitinib treatment.

Extracted RNA was reverse transcribed, and the resulting cDNA served as sequencing template. Assay: immunoSEQ multiplex PCR; the TCRdb copy retains only in-frame clones and omits some. Of 90,000 to 100,000 clones in the sample, 61% were seen once. The receptor comes from a human donor with alopecia areata. Here the sequenced sample was CD8+ T cells sorted from blood, taken at week 4, from a patient treated with tofacitinib. This chain links TRBV27 with TRBJ2-1, with 10 bases fitting TRBD2. The CDR3 region has the DNA TGTGCCACAGGACTAGCGGTTTACAATGAGCAGTTCTTC. Translated, it gives CATGLAVYNEQFF.